A selection of T cell receptor beta chains follows, all from one sample in a study of shared clonotypes between healthy human individuals. Clones were sequenced by immunoSEQ multiplex PCR, and TCRdb holds only the in-frame ones, with some missing. The sample contains roughly 500,000 clones, 90% to 96% of which appear only once. Material for sequencing was naive CD4+ T cells sorted from blood. The receptors stem from a woman aged 25 to 39 in good health. The CDR3 runs from the conserved cysteine through the conserved F or W. The D gene is left open where the match is weak. Clone sizes are given selectively: once, few, many, or a class where the clone is expanded.

TRBJ2-7 NA NA TRBV13 CASRGTGTSSYEQYF TGTGCCAGCAGGGGTACCGGGACGTCTTCCTACGAGCAGTACTTC
TRBJ1-2 NA TRBD1 TRBV19 CASSTQGHYGYTF TGTGCCAGTAGCACACAGGGGCACTATGGCTACACCTTC
TRBJ2-7 NA TRBD2 TRBV5-4 CASSFGGLAGYEQYF TGTGCCAGCAGCTTTGGGGGACTAGCTGGGTACGAGCAGTACTTC
TRBJ2-1 NA TRBD1 TRBV19 CASTGGGEQFF TGTGCCAGTACAGGGGGCGGTGAGCAGTTCTTC
TRBJ2-1 NA TRBD1 TRBV29-1 CSVEDPDRGRNEQFF TGCAGCGTTGAAGATCCTGACAGGGGGCGTAATGAGCAGTTCTTC
TRBJ2-1 NA TRBD1 TRBV10-3 CAISEPTGKDFYNEQFF TGTGCCATCAGTGAACCGACAGGGAAAGACTTCTACAATGAGCAGTTCTTC
TRBJ1-1 NA TRBD1 TRBV6-6 CASSPQGGSNTEAFF TGTGCCAGCAGTCCCCAGGGGGGTTCGAACACTGAAGCTTTCTTT
TRBJ1-5 few NA TRBV7-6 CASSLDALGNQPQHF TGTGCCAGCAGCTTGGATGCGCTGGGCAATCAGCCCCAGCATTTT
TRBJ2-7 NA NA TRBV28 CASSLDGYEQYF TGTGCCAGCAGCCTGGACGGCTACGAGCAGTACTTC
TRBJ1-1 NA TRBD1 TRBV5-5 CASSLARTGTTEAFF TGTGCCAGCAGCTTGGCCAGGACAGGGACGACTGAAGCTTTCTTT
TRBJ2-7 few NA TRBV10-1 CASSALVSYEQYF TGCGCCAGCAGTGCCCTTGTCTCCTACGAGCAGTACTTC
TRBJ2-1 NA NA TRBV6-5 CASSPWGGGSTEQFF TGTGCCAGCAGTCCCTGGGGGGGCGGGAGCACTGAGCAGTTCTTC
TRBJ2-1 NA NA TRBV7-8 CASGPSVSYNEQFF TGTGCCAGCGGCCCATCCGTCTCCTACAATGAGCAGTTCTTC
TRBJ2-7 NA TRBD1 TRBV5-1 CASSSAGTGGHEQYF TGCGCCAGCAGCTCCGCCGGGACAGGGGGCCACGAGCAGTACTTC